This T cell receptor beta chain was recorded in a study of CXCR3-negative and CXCR3-positive naive CD8 T cells. Background on the study: The libraries together contributed 140 million or so TRB reads, each supplying about 1.5 +/- 0.3 million. Study results and caveats: The study found more hydrophobic TRB CDR3s in CXCR3-positive naive cells than in CXCR3-negative naive cells. TRBV-TRBJ usage was alike in naive CXCR3-negative and CXCR3-positive cells but differed in memory cells.

In preparing the TRB cDNA libraries, 5' RACE with UMI labels was used. TCRdb reprocessed the 5' RACE reads, with one entry per CDR3 protein and no DNA. The sample table sets out 140,000 to 150,000 distinct CDR3 sequences. Concerning this clonotype: Its matching antigen is unknown.

The specimen sequenced was naive CXCR3+ CD8+ T cells from blood. Subset meaning: CD45RO-CCR7+CD27+CD95- naive CD8+ T cells expressing CXCR3 (TNR3+). The clonotype was recovered from a human donor in good health. Some clones in this sample may be carry-over from other donors' samples.

This CDR3 is CSATTQGAYTEAFF. The J gene is TRBJ1-1, the V gene TRBV20-1; TCRdb picks TRBD1, but there is no DNA to check that call. Germline CDR1 DFQATT, CDR2 SNEGSKA (reference sequence). The CDR3 spans 14 residues.